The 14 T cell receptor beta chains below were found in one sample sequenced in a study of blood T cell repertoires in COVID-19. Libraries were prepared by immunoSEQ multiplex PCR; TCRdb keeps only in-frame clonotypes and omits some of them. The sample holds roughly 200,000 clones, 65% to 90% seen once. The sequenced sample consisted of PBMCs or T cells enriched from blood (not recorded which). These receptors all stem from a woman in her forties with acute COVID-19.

The CDR3 coding sequence is TGTGCCAGCAGCCTGCTCATGGGACAAGGGAACTACGAGCAGTACTTC. Protein product: CASSLLMGQGNYEQYF. The chain is built from TRBV11-1 and TRBJ2-7, with D possibly TRBD1 on 6 matching bases. CDR1 is SGHAT and CDR2 is FQDESV in the germline V gene (reference sequence). The CDR3 spans 16 residues. V was cut by 5 bases and J by 3 bases, with 20 bases left in between.

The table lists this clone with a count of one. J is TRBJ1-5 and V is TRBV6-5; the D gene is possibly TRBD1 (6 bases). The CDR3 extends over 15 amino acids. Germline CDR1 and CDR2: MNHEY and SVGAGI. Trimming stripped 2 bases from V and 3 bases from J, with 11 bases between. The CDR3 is CASSYGGHDNQPQHF. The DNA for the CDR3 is TGTGCCAGCAGTTACGGGGGACATGACAATCAGCCCCAGCATTTT.

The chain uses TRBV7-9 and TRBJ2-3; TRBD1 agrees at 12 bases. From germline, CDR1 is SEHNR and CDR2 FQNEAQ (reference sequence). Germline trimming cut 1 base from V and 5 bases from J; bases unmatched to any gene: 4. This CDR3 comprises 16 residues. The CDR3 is CASSLGDRGRGDTQYF. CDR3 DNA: TGTGCCAGCAGCTTAGGGGACAGGGGGCGAGGAGATACGCAGTATTTT.

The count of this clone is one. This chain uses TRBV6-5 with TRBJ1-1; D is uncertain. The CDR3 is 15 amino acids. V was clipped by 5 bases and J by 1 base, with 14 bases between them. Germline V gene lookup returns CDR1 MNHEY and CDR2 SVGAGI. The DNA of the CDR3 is TGTGCCAGCAGTATCACTGCCGATAAGAACACTGAAGCTTTCTTT. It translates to CASSITADKNTEAFF.

DNA for the CDR3: TGTGCCAGCACCCCAGGGGCGGGTTTGGCGTATGGCTACACCTTC. It encodes CASTPGAGLAYGYTF. V usage is TRBV28 and J usage is TRBJ1-2, with D possibly matching TRBD1 (6 bases). V lost 7 bases, J lost 5 bases, and 20 bases lay in between. The CDR3 is made up of 15 amino acids. Germline V gives CDR1 MDHEN, CDR2 SYDVKM.

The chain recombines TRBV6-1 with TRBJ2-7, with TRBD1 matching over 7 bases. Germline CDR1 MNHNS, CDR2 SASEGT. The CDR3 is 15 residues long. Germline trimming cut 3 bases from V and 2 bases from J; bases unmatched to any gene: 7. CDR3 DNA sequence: TGTGCCAGCAGTGAGGGACAGTCTTTCACCTACGAGCAGTACTTC. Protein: CASSEGQSFTYEQYF.

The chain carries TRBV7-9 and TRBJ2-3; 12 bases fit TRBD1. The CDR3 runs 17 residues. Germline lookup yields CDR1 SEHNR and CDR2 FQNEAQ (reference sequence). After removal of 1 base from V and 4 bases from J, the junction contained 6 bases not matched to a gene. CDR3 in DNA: TGTGCCAGCAGCTTAGAGGGGACAGGGGGCATTGCAGATACGCAGTATTTT. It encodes CASSLEGTGGIADTQYF. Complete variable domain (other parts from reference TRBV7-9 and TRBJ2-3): DTGVSQNPRHKITKRGQNVTFRCDPISEHNRLYWYRQTLGQGPEFLTYFQNEAQLEKSRLLSDRFSAERPKGSFSTLEIQRTEQGDSAMYLCASSLEGTGGIADTQYFGPGTRLTVL.

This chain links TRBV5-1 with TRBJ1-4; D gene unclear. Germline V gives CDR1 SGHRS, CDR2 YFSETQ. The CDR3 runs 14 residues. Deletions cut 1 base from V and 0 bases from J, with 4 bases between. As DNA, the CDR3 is TGCGCCAGCAGCTTGTTATCAACTAATGAAAAACTGTTTTTT. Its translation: CASSLLSTNEKLFF.

CDR3 nucleotides: TGTGCCAGCATCAGCCTGCGGGGGCGCCTGAGGGGCAATCAGCCCCAGCATTTT. As protein: CASISLRGRLRGNQPQHF. The V call is TRBV28, the J call TRBJ1-5; TRBD1 might be the D (6 bases). Trimming stripped 7 bases from V and 2 bases from J, with 24 bases between. CDR3 length: 18 residues. Germline V gene lookup returns CDR1 MDHEN and CDR2 SYDVKM.

CDR3: CASSIGTGINEKLFF. The CDR3 DNA sequence: TGTGCCAGCAGCATAGGGACAGGAATTAATGAAAAACTGTTTTTT. The J gene is TRBJ1-4, the V gene TRBV9, with TRBD1 identical over 8 bases. CDR1 is SGDLS and CDR2 is YYNGEE in the germline V gene. CDR3 length: 15 amino acids. V was pared by 4 bases and J by 4 bases, with 6 bases of the junction left unmatched.

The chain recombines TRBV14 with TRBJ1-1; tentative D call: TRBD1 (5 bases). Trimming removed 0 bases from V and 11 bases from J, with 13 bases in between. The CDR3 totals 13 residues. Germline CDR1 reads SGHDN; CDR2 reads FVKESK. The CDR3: CASSQDFWGWAFF. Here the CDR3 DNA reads TGTGCCAGCAGCCAAGATTTTTGGGGCTGGGCTTTCTTT.

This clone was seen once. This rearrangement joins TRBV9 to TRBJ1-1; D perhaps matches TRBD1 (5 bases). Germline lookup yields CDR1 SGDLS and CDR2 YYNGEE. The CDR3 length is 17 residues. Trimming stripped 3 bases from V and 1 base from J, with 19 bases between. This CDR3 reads CASSGGPREERNTEAFF. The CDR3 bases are TGTGCCAGCAGCGGAGGCCCCAGGGAGGAGCGGAACACTGAAGCTTTCTTT.

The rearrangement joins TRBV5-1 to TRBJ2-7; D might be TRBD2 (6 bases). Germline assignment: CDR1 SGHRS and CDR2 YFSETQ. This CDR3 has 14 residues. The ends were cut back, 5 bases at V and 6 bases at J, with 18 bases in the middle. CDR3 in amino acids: CASRSGPGGVEQYF. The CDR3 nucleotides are TGCGCCAGCAGATCGGGGCCCGGAGGGGTCGAGCAGTACTTC.

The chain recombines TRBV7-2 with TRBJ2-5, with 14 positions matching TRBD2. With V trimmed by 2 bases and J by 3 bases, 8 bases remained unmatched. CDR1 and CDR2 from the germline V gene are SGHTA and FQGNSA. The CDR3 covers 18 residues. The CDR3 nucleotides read TGTGCCAGCAGCTTAAGCGGACTAGCGGGAGGAGGGAAAGAGACCCAGTACTTC. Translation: CASSLSGLAGGGKETQYF.